This TCR beta chain was documented in a study of blood T cells in healthy people across ages. General study points: Versus aged donors, long-lived donors had higher diversity and more naive CD4+ cells.

The second PCR ran about 6 to 12 cycles with a sample-barcoded 5' primer and J-beta primers. TCRdb passed the 5' RACE reads through MiXCR, listing each CDR3 protein once. The sample shows hundreds of thousands of distinct CDR3 sequences, 20% to 25% of them seen only once. This clonotype was detected a few times. The antigen is undetermined. The CDR3 consists of 14 residues. V gave up 11 bases and J gave up 0 bases, with 13 bases separating them. CDR1 is SEHNR and CDR2 is FQNEAQ in the germline V gene (reference sequence). These same data were also listed under a study on T cells of mothers and their children.

The source of this sequence is a boy between 10 and 17 years old in good health. The specimen was blood. The rearrangement uses TRBV7-9 and TRBJ2-2; tentatively, D is TRBD2 (5 bases). DNA for the CDR3: TGTGCCTTCCAGGACGGGACGAACACCGGGGAGCTGTTTTTT. Translated: CAFQDGTNTGELFF.